Below are 31 T cell receptor beta chains sequenced from a single sample in a study of siplizumab effects on memory and regulatory T cells. Here immunoSEQ multiplex PCR was the method, and the copy in TCRdb shows in-frame clones only, minus some. The profile shows 90,000 to 110,000 clones, approximately 94% of them singletons. The sequencing input was CD4+ T cells sorted from blood. All receptors come from a human donor in good health.

This CDR3 reads CASSSTVNTGELFF. CDR3 nucleotide sequence: TGCGCCAGCAGCTCGACCGTGAACACCGGGGAGCTGTTTTTT. The chain recombines TRBV5-1 with TRBJ2-2; unclear D gene. In germline, CDR1 is SGHRS, CDR2 YFSETQ. The CDR3 is 14 residues long. The V and J ends lost 3 bases and 1 base respectively, with 7 bases between them.

There are a few counts of this clone. V usage is TRBV30 and J usage is TRBJ1-5; 7 bases agree with TRBD1. CDR1 GTSNPN and CDR2 SVGIG come from the germline V gene (reference sequence). J lost 4 bases, V lost 1 base, and 1 base had no gene match. This CDR3 has 13 residues. The CDR3 loop reads CAWSGQGNQPQHF. CDR3 coding DNA: TGTGCCTGGAGTGGACAGGGAAATCAGCCCCAGCATTTT.

The chain couples TRBV16 to TRBJ2-7; TRBD2 might be the D (7 bases). Germline CDR1 and CDR2: KGHSY and FQNENV. Trimming removed 7 bases from V and 6 bases from J, with 19 bases in between. The CDR3 has 14 amino acids. CDR3 DNA sequence: TGTGCCAGCACCCAGAACCGGGGGGCGCGCGAGCAGTACTTC. Its translation is CASTQNRGAREQYF.

This sequence joins TRBV10-3 and TRBJ2-3; D remains unclear. This CDR3 comprises 14 residues. Germline V gene data show CDR1 as ENHRY and CDR2 as SYGVKD. With 0 bases removed from V and 4 bases from J, the gap between germline ends came to 8 bases. CDR3 DNA sequence: TGTGCCATCAGTGAGTCTCCCACGGCAGATACGCAGTATTTT. As protein: CAISESPTADTQYF.

Concerning this clone: A junction boundary mismatches the germline segment, possibly from a read error. The chain joins TRBV15 to TRBJ2-1; a possible D gene is TRBD2 (6 bases). The CDR3 totals 12 residues. CDR1 and CDR2 from the germline V gene are LNHNV and YYDKDF (reference sequence). As DNA, the CDR3 is TGTGCCACCAGCAGAGATAGCGGACTAAGGGTCTTC. This gives the protein CATSRDSGLRVF.

The chain carries TRBV18 and TRBJ1-4; possibly TRBD1 for D (6 bases). The CDR3 spans 13 residues. CDR1 and CDR2 from the germline V gene are KGHSH and LQKENI. V lost 2 bases, J lost 6 bases, and 7 bases lay in between. In nucleotides, the CDR3 is TGTGCCAGCTCACCAAACAGGGATGAAAAACTGTTTTTT. Its protein is CASSPNRDEKLFF.

The CDR3 here is CASQNVDPGETQYF. In DNA form, the CDR3 reads TGTGCCAGCCAGAACGTGGATCCCGGAGAGACCCAGTACTTC. The chain carries TRBV28 and TRBJ2-5; D gene unclear. The CDR3 runs to 14 residues. V was pared by 8 bases and J by 4 bases, with 17 bases between. Germline CDR1 is MDHEN and CDR2 is SYDVKM.

The CDR3 protein is CASIVRRLAGSTDTQYF. For the CDR3, the DNA is TGTGCCAGCATCGTGAGGCGATTAGCGGGGTCCACAGATACGCAGTATTTT. The V call is TRBV7-8, the J call TRBJ2-3; TRBD2 matches at 8 bases. Germline V CDR1 and CDR2: SGHVS, FQNEAQ. The CDR3 extends over 17 amino acids. V lost 7 bases and J lost 2; bases outside the gene matches: 14.

The genes are TRBV2 and TRBJ1-3, with 7 bases lining up with TRBD1. V shed 6 bases and J 4 bases; nucleotides not matched to a gene: 6. The CDR3 spans 14 residues. Germline values: CDR1 SNHLY, CDR2 FYNNEI. The CDR3 reads CASSDRVRGNTIYF. Written as DNA, the CDR3 is TGTGCCAGCAGCGACAGGGTGCGAGGAAACACCATATATTTT.

V is TRBV2 and J is TRBJ1-5, with a tentative D call TRBD1 (6 bases). The ends were cut back, 3 bases at V and 7 bases at J, with 16 bases in the middle. Per germline, CDR1 SNHLY and CDR2 FYNNEI. The CDR3 is made up of 15 amino acids. As DNA, the CDR3 is TGTGCCAGCAGTGAGATGGCCAGGGGTGGGCAGCCCCAGCATTTT. It translates to CASSEMARGGQPQHF. The full variable domain, with the rest looked up from reference TRBV2 and TRBJ1-5, is EPEVTQTPSHQVTQMGQEVILRCVPISNHLYFYWYRQILGQKVEFLVSFYNNEISEKSEIFDDQFSVERPDGSNFTLKIRSTKLEDSAMYFCASSEMARGGQPQHFGDGTRLSIL.

The chain employs TRBV19 and TRBJ2-3; D not certain. Germline V lookup: CDR1 LNHDA, CDR2 SQIVND (reference sequence). This CDR3 comprises 12 residues. The V gene lost 5 bases and the J gene lost 2 bases, with 5 bases spanning the gap. CDR3 nucleotide sequence: TGTGCCAGTAGTTTCCTCACAGATACGCAGTATTTT. Translation: CASSFLTDTQYF.

A few counts support this clone. The J gene is TRBJ1-1, the V gene TRBV6-1, with unresolved D. The CDR3 contains 11 residues. Looked up from germline, CDR1 is MNHNS and CDR2 is SASEGT. Trimming pared 0 bases from V and 7 bases from J, leaving 3 bases between. The CDR3 DNA sequence: TGTGCCAGCAGTGAAGCAGTTGAAGCTTTCTTT. Encoded protein: CASSEAVEAFF.

The chain employs TRBV7-9 and TRBJ2-1; D is ambiguous. This CDR3 comprises 13 residues. In germline, CDR1 is SEHNR, CDR2 FQNEAQ (reference sequence). V gave up 5 bases and J gave up 4 bases, with 9 bases separating them. CDR3: CASSDDNYNEQFF. CDR3 nucleotides: TGTGCCAGCAGCGACGACAATTACAATGAGCAGTTCTTC.

This clone was observed a few times. The V gene is TRBV30, the J gene TRBJ2-2; no definite D call. This CDR3 region has 11 residues. V lost 3 bases, J lost 6 bases, and 5 bases lay in between. Germline CDR1 reads GTSNPN; CDR2 reads SVGIG (reference sequence). CDR3 in amino acids: CAWRKPGELFF. The CDR3 DNA is TGTGCCTGGAGAAAGCCCGGGGAGCTGTTTTTT.

The V and J genes are TRBV2 and TRBJ1-1; D unresolved. Trimming removed 7 bases from V and 0 bases from J, with 9 bases in between. The CDR3 has 13 residues. Germline-derived CDR1 and CDR2 are SNHLY and FYNNEI. The CDR3 reads CASTLTVNTEAFF. DNA of the CDR3: TGTGCCAGCACACTGACCGTGAACACTGAAGCTTTCTTT.

The chain joins TRBV6-1 to TRBJ2-2; D possibly corresponds to TRBD1 (5 bases). Trimming left V 1 base short and J 2 bases short, with 8 bases between. The CDR3 has 15 amino acids. Germline assignment: CDR1 MNHNS and CDR2 SASEGT. The CDR3 nucleotides are TGTGCCAGCAGTGAAGGGACACCTAACACCGGGGAGCTGTTTTTT. This translates into CASSEGTPNTGELFF.

The V gene is TRBV11-3, the J gene TRBJ2-3; D is possibly TRBD2 (5 bases). Germline CDR1 SGHNT, CDR2 YENEEA. Trimming took 1 base from V and 4 from J, leaving 12 bases between them. The CDR3 runs 15 residues. In DNA form, the CDR3 reads TGTGCCAGCAGCTTAGGGGCTAGCTTAGCAGATACGCAGTATTTT. The encoded protein is CASSLGASLADTQYF.

The chain links TRBV9 to TRBJ2-3; unclear D gene. The V gene's germline CDR1 is SGDLS and CDR2 YYNGEE. The CDR3 loop spans 16 amino acids. V lost 0 bases and J 1 base, leaving 12 bases between the germline ends. The CDR3 loop reads CASSVGRVLGTDTQYF. CDR3 DNA sequence: TGTGCCAGCAGCGTAGGAAGGGTGCTGGGCACAGATACGCAGTATTTT.

V and J are TRBV7-8 and TRBJ2-3, with D unclear. The germline gives CDR1 SGHVS, CDR2 FQNEAQ. The CDR3 length is 13 residues. The ends were cut back, 7 bases at V and 1 base at J, with 9 bases in the middle. This chain's CDR3 is CASNGGRTDTQYF. The CDR3 DNA sequence: TGTGCCAGCAACGGCGGCCGCACAGATACGCAGTATTTT.

This chain joins TRBV5-4 and TRBJ1-2, with D tentatively TRBD1 (5 bases). This CDR3 comprises 17 residues. Trimming left V 0 bases short and J 1 base short, with 16 bases between. Germline V lookup: CDR1 SGHNT, CDR2 YYREEE (reference sequence). CDR3 amino acids: CASSLVGRRGINYGYTF. CDR3 DNA: TGTGCCAGCAGCTTGGTGGGGCGGCGAGGGATTAACTATGGCTACACCTTC.

This sequence joins TRBV6-5 and TRBJ1-2; D is unclear. The CDR3 consists of 12 residues. Looked up from germline, CDR1 is MNHEY and CDR2 is SVGAGI. V was cut by 5 bases and J by 1 base, with 5 bases left in between. The CDR3 bases are TGTGCCAGCAGTCACATTAACTATGGCTACACCTTC. Its translation is CASSHINYGYTF.

The rearrangement joins TRBV11-3 to TRBJ2-7; perhaps TRBD1 as D (6 bases). This CDR3 has 15 amino acids. The V gene's germline CDR1 is SGHNT and CDR2 YENEEA. The ends were cut back, 6 bases at V and 0 bases at J, with 15 bases in the middle. The CDR3 bases are TGTGCCAGCAGTCGCTTGGGGGCCAGCTCCTACGAGCAGTACTTC. As protein: CASSRLGASSYEQYF.

The J gene is TRBJ2-3, the V gene TRBV4-1, with TRBD2 as a possible D gene (6 bases). In germline, CDR1 is MGHRA, CDR2 YSYEKL. V was clipped by 4 bases and J by 0 bases, with 14 bases between them. The CDR3 consists of 16 residues. DNA for the CDR3: TGCGCCAGCAGCCCCCGAGCGGGTTCTAGCACAGATACGCAGTATTTT. The encoded protein is CASSPRAGSSTDTQYF.

This clone was seen only once. V and J are TRBV29-1 and TRBJ2-5; 9 nucleotides agree with TRBD2. This CDR3 has 14 amino acids. CDR1 is SQVTM and CDR2 is ANQGSEA in the germline V gene. The ends lost 7 bases at V and 5 bases at J; junction bases unmatched: 11. This CDR3 reads CSAISGGSGETQYF. DNA for the CDR3: TGCAGCGCCATTAGCGGGGGTTCAGGGGAGACCCAGTACTTC.

This chain uses TRBV30 with TRBJ2-3, with D uncertain. The germline CDR1 and CDR2 sequences are GTSNPN and SVGIG (reference sequence). With 3 bases removed from V and 9 bases from J, the gap between germline ends came to 10 bases. CDR3 length equals 11 residues. CDR3 nucleotides: TGTGCCTGGAGCCCTACGCGGACGCAGTATTTT. It yields the protein CAWSPTRTQYF.

This clone has just one count. V gene TRBV13 combines with J gene TRBJ1-1; no clear D gene. V was pared by 5 bases and J by 10 bases, with 17 bases between. This CDR3 region has 13 residues. Germline CDR1 reads PRHDT; CDR2 reads FYEKMQ (reference sequence). The CDR3 loop reads CASSNDGRDVAFF. The CDR3 nucleotides read TGTGCCAGCAGCAACGACGGGAGGGATGTAGCTTTCTTT.

The chain couples TRBV10-3 to TRBJ2-5; 7 nucleotides agree with TRBD2. Near its end, the DNA agrees better with TRBJ2-7, so the J call may be wrong. This CDR3 comprises 16 residues. Germline CDR1 is ENHRY and CDR2 is SYGVKD. The CDR3 here is CAISDMGGTTGYEQYF. The DNA for the CDR3 is TGTGCCATCAGTGACATGGGAGGGACTACGGGCTACGAGCAGTACTTC.

The chain uses TRBV19 and TRBJ2-3; D ambiguous. This CDR3 is built from 12 residues. V was cut by 5 bases and J by 4 bases, with 7 bases left in between. Germline V lookup: CDR1 LNHDA, CDR2 SQIVND (reference sequence). This CDR3 reads CASSYSPDTQYF. CDR3 DNA sequence: TGTGCCAGTAGTTACAGCCCAGATACGCAGTATTTT.

The J gene is TRBJ2-1, the V gene TRBV5-4; the D is unclear. The V end lost 7 bases, the J end lost 4 bases, and 18 bases lay between the germline ends. The CDR3 length is 15 residues. Germline loops: CDR1 SGHNT, CDR2 YYREEE (reference sequence). CDR3 in DNA: TGTGCCAGCTACCCGAGCCGCTCTCCATACAATGAGCAGTTCTTC. Protein product: CASYPSRSPYNEQFF.

The chain uses TRBV10-3 and TRBJ2-1, with TRBD2 as a possible D gene (5 bases). The CDR3 covers 15 residues. V was shortened by 0 bases and J by 0 bases, with 6 bases between the two germline ends. CDR1 is ENHRY, CDR2 SYGVKD, per germline. The CDR3 coding sequence is TGTGCCATCAGTGAGTCAGGGAGCTCCTACAATGAGCAGTTCTTC. It is translated as CAISESGSSYNEQFF.

V is TRBV19 and J is TRBJ2-7; no reliable D call. The CDR3 is 14 amino acids. V was trimmed by 1 base and J by 2 bases, leaving 9 bases between them. The germline V gene encodes CDR1 LNHDA and CDR2 SQIVND (reference sequence). The CDR3 DNA follows: TGTGCCAGTAGTATAGTACCAGGCACCTACGAGCAGTACTTC. Translation: CASSIVPGTYEQYF.